This TCR beta chain was identified during a study of Ad26.COV2.S vaccination and SARS-CoV-2 variants. Study-level results: Breadth of non-spike TCRs did not differ between vaccinees and placebo recipients.

As to this clone: Its antigen is unidentified.

Sample treatment: around 19 received Ad26.COV2.S at low or high dose, single or two shots; about five received placebo; per-sample allocation not given. The samples were gathered on day 63 after the first injection of vaccine or placebo. The CDR3 contains 12 residues. The ends were cut back, 6 bases at V and 4 bases at J, with 10 bases in the middle. Germline V gene data show CDR1 as SQVTM and CDR2 as ANQGSEA. TCRdb's table, derived via immunoSEQ multiplex PCR, lists solely in-frame clones and lacks some. Here the sample spans around 300,000 clones, less than 90% being singletons. The material was peripheral blood, obtained in a trial of Ad26.COV2.S vaccine versus placebo. The TCR sequence derives from a person aged 18-60 years who received the Ad26.COV2.S COVID-19 vaccine or a placebo. The chain couples TRBV29-1 to TRBJ1-3; no clear D gene. As DNA, the CDR3 is TGCAGCGTGGGCGACATCGGAAACACCATATATTTT. This gives the protein CSVGDIGNTIYF.